One and the same sample provided the 12 T cell receptor beta chains below, sequenced in a study of T cells in women clearing cervical HPV infection. TCRdb's table, derived via immunoSEQ multiplex PCR, lists solely in-frame clones and lacks some. In all, the sample yields around 13,000 clones. Sequencing was carried out using blood buffy coat. The receptor set was obtained from a woman between 18 and 69 years old with a cervical HPV16 infection that either progressed to CIN3+ or cleared (not recorded which).

Concerning this clone itself: The read ends 3 residues early relative to the CDR3; the germline J gene fills the gap. The genes are TRBV7-9 and TRBJ1-2; a possible D gene is TRBD1 (5 bases). The CDR3 runs 13 residues. The germline CDR1 and CDR2 sequences are SEHNR and FQNEAQ (reference sequence). V was pared by 6 bases and J by 2 bases, with 10 bases between. CDR3 loop: CASSPQGNYGYTF. Incomplete CDR3 DNA: TGTGCCAGCAGTCCGCAGGGCAACTATGGC.

Concerning this clone itself: The CDR3 goes on 3 residues after the read ends, and that part is filled in from the germline J gene. The V call is TRBV7-6, the J call TRBJ2-2, with D unresolved. With 2 bases removed from V and 8 bases from J, the gap between germline ends came to 12 bases. There are 14 residues in the CDR3. Germline V gene data show CDR1 as SGHVS and CDR2 as FNYEAQ. CDR3 loop: CASSLTAQTGELFF. CDR3 DNA (partial): TGTGCCAGCAGCTTAACGGCTCAGACAGGGGAG.

As concerns this clone: The observed sequence ends 3 residues before the CDR3 terminus, with the missing tail filled in from the germline J gene. This chain connects TRBV7-9 to TRBJ2-3; 7 nucleotides align to TRBD1. The CDR3 loop spans 15 amino acids. With V trimmed by 5 bases and J by 1 base, 6 bases remained unmatched. CDR1 is SEHNR and CDR2 is FQNEAQ in the germline V gene (reference sequence). The sequenced CDR3 bases are TGTGCCAGCAGCGATGACAGGGAAGGCACAGATACG. It encodes CASSDDREGTDT. The entire CDR3 protein is CASSDDREGTDTQYF.

As to this clone: Read data end 3 residues before the CDR3 end; the end is taken from the germline J gene. The chain carries TRBV20-1 and TRBJ1-4, with D perhaps TRBD1 (6 bases). The V gene's germline CDR1 is DFQATT and CDR2 SNEGSKA (reference sequence). The CDR3 is 15 amino acids. This CDR3 is CSARDPDRIGSPLFF. Incomplete CDR3 DNA: TGCAGTGCTAGAGACCCGGACAGAATTGGTTCACCA.

Worth noting for this clone: The CDR3 goes on 3 residues after the read ends, and that part is filled in from the germline J gene. J is TRBJ2-1 and V is TRBV29-1, with TRBD2 matching 9 bases. The CDR3 spans 12 residues. The germline V gene encodes CDR1 SQVTM and CDR2 ANQGSEA. With 6 bases clipped from V and 4 bases from J, the junction kept 1 base outside the gene matches. The sequenced part of the CDR3 DNA is TGCAGCGTGGCGGGGGGGTACAATGAG. Its protein is CSVAGGYNE. The whole CDR3 is CSVAGGYNEQFF.

A note on this clone: The read comes to an end 3 residues before the CDR3 does, leaving the germline J gene to fill in the end. This chain connects TRBV18 to TRBJ2-4, with 10 positions matching TRBD1. The CDR3 spans 16 residues. CDR1 KGHSH and CDR2 LQKENI come from the germline V gene. CDR3 DNA, as far as it was read: TGTGCCAGCTCATCGCCGGGACAGGGGTTCAACTATGGT. This gives the protein CASSSPGQGFNYG. The full CDR3 sequence reads CASSSPGQGFNYGQYF.

Turning to this clone: The read finishes 3 residues shy of the CDR3 end, and the germline J gene is used to complete it. The chain joins TRBV5-4 to TRBJ2-2, with TRBD2 as a possible D gene (6 bases). This CDR3 comprises 15 residues. V lost 3 bases, J lost 5 bases, and 14 bases lay in between. The germline CDR1 and CDR2 sequences are SGHNT and YYREEE (reference sequence). CDR3 in amino acids: CASSSPAGGTGELFF. Incomplete CDR3 DNA: TGTGCCAGCAGCTCCCCGGCAGGAGGGACCGGGGAG.

To note about this clone: From the germline J gene comes the end of the CDR3, since the read stops 3 residues before it. The chain joins TRBV7-3 to TRBJ2-4; 7 positions agree with TRBD1. CDR1 and CDR2 (germline): SGHTA, FQGTGA. The CDR3 has 15 amino acids. Partial CDR3 DNA: TGTGCCAGCAGCTCGGGGACAGCAGCTAACTATGGT. Its protein is CASSSGTAANYG. The complete CDR3 sequence is CASSSGTAANYGQYF.

As to this clone: The DNA ends 3 residues before the CDR3 does, and the rest of the CDR3 is filled in from the germline J gene. The chain combines TRBV5-1 with TRBJ1-1; TRBD1 aligns across 7 bases. This CDR3 spans 14 amino acids. V gave up 0 bases and J gave up 4 bases; unmatched junction bases: 3. The germline V gene encodes CDR1 SGHRS and CDR2 YFSETQ. The covered CDR3 bases are TGCGCCAGCAGCTTGGGACAGGGCGCCACTGAA. This translates into CASSLGQGATE. The entire CDR3 is CASSLGQGATEAFF. The whole variable domain, remainder taken from reference TRBV5-1 and TRBJ1-1, is KAGVTQTPRYLIKTRGQQVTLSCSPISGHRSVSWYQQTPGQGLQFLFEYFSETQRNKGNFPGRFSGRQFSNSRSEMNVSTLELGDSALYLCASSLGQGATEAFFGQGTRLTVV.

On this clone itself: Read data end 3 residues before the CDR3 end; the end is taken from the germline J gene. This chain links TRBV2 with TRBJ1-6, with D unresolved. This CDR3 has 10 residues. Per the germline V gene, CDR1 is SNHLY and CDR2 is FYNNEI. The part of the CDR3 DNA that was read is TGTGCCAGCAGGGGTCGGGCC. It codes for CASRGRA. The whole CDR3 sequence is CASRGRALHF.

Details on this clone: The missing CDR3 end, 3 residues past where the read stops, is filled in from the germline J gene. The genes are TRBV5-6 and TRBJ2-7; 8 bases line up with TRBD1. The CDR3 has 15 amino acids. The V gene end was trimmed by 1 base and the J gene end by 0 bases; junction bases not matched to a gene: 3. The V gene's germline CDR1 is SGHDT and CDR2 YYEEEE. CDR3 DNA, as far as it was read: TGTGCCAGCAGCTTGCGGACAGGGTCCTCCTACGAG. Translating it yields CASSLRTGSSYE. The whole CDR3 sequence reads CASSLRTGSSYEQYF.

Frequency places this clone as medium-sized (0.01 to 0.1%). The sequenced CDR3 bases are TGCAGCGCGCTTACAGGGATTAATAGC. It codes for CSALTGINS. The full-length CDR3 reads as CSALTGINSYTF. The V and J genes are TRBV29-1 and TRBJ1-2, with a possible D match to TRBD1 (6 bases). Coverage ceases 3 residues before the CDR3 finishes, and the germline J gene fills in the end. The CDR3 consists of 12 residues. Germline CDR1 and CDR2: SQVTM and ANQGSEA.